Included here is one T cell receptor (beta chain) sequence, with context. What it recognizes is unknown. Method: immunoSEQ multiplex PCR; TCRdb's copy keeps in-frame clones and lacks some. The sample carries tens of thousands of clones, about 87% recorded once. The data stem from a study of T cell responses to AZD1222 COVID-19 vaccine. The study's findings and limits: Clonal diversity was possibly underestimated, and white British individuals and females predominated among donors. Only five or six AZD1222 recipients were seropositive at baseline. Spike-specific TCR breadth and depth rose after two AZD1222 doses.

This clonotype originated in an adult in good health. Material: peripheral blood, obtained on day 0 of AZD1222 vaccination.

Here the CDR3 reads CASSLTGGQETQYF. For the CDR3, the DNA is TGTGCCAGCTCACTCACCGGGGGGCAAGAGACCCAGTACTTC. The J gene is TRBJ2-5, the V gene TRBV18, with 7 bases lining up with TRBD2. The germline gives CDR1 KGHSH, CDR2 LQKENI. The trim removed 4 bases at V and 2 bases at J, leaving 4 bases unmatched. The CDR3 is made up of 14 amino acids.